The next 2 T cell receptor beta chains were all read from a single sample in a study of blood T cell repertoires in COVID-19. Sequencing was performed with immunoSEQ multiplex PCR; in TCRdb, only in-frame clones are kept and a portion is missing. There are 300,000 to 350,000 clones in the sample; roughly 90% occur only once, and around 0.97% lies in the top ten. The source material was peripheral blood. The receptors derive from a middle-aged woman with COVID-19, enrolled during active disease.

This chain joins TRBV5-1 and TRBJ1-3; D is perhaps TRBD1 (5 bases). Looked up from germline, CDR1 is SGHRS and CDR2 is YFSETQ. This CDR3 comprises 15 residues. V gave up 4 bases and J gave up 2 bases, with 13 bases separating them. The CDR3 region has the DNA TGCGCCAGCAGCAGCCTTGGGGCCCCTGGAAACACCATATATTTT. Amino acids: CASSSLGAPGNTIYF. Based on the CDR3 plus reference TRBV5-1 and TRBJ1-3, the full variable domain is KAGVTQTPRYLIKTRGQQVTLSCSPISGHRSVSWYQQTPGQGLQFLFEYFSETQRNKGNFPGRFSGRQFSNSRSEMNVSTLELGDSALYLCASSSLGAPGNTIYFGEGSWLTVV.

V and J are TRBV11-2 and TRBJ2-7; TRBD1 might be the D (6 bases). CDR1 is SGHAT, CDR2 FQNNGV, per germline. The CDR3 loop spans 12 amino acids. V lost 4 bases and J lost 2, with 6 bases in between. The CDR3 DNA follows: TGTGCCAGCAGCTCAGGGGCCTACGAGCAGTACTTC. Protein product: CASSSGAYEQYF.